The rows below give T cell receptor beta chains drawn from one sample of a study of cytomegalovirus exposure and HLA in healthy donors. Clones were sequenced by immunoSEQ multiplex PCR, and TCRdb holds only the in-frame ones, with some missing. The sample holds over 110,000 clones, about 79% seen once. Sequenced material: PBMCs. The receptors were gathered from a male donor in good health and CMV-seronegative. The CDR3 runs from the conserved cysteine through the conserved F or W. Each record gives: clone size, J gene, V gene, D gene, CDR3 DNA, CDR3 protein. A D gene is named only where the DNA matches it firmly. The size of a clone is reported for some rows only, either as once, few or many, or as a class for expanded clones.

abundance: few
j_gene: TRBJ2-2
v_gene: TRBV25-1
d_gene: TRBD2
CDR3nt: TGTGCCAGCCGTAGACTAGCGGGAGGGCCCGGGGAGCTGTTTTTT
CDR3aa: CASRRLAGGPGELFF

abundance: .
j_gene: TRBJ2-2
v_gene: TRBV15
d_gene: .
CDR3nt: TGTGCCACCAGCAGAGATCCTGCCGGGGAGCTGTTTTTT
CDR3aa: CATSRDPAGELFF

abundance: .
j_gene: TRBJ2-1
v_gene: TRBV7-9
d_gene: TRBD1
CDR3nt: TGTGCCAGCAGCCTCGGGACAGGCCCATACAATGAGCAGTTCTTC
CDR3aa: CASSLGTGPYNEQFF

abundance: .
j_gene: TRBJ2-1
v_gene: TRBV6-5
d_gene: TRBD1
CDR3nt: TGTGCCAGCAGTTACCGGGACAGGGGGCCCCATGAGCAGTTCTTC
CDR3aa: CASSYRDRGPHEQFF

abundance: once
j_gene: TRBJ1-4
v_gene: TRBV19
d_gene: .
CDR3nt: TGTGCCAGTCAGCGCAAAAATGAAAAACTGTTTTTT
CDR3aa: CASQRKNEKLFF

abundance: .
j_gene: TRBJ2-1
v_gene: TRBV7-2
d_gene: TRBD2
CDR3nt: TGTGCCAGCAGCTTTAGCGGGAGTACTCGTGAGCAGTTCTTC
CDR3aa: CASSFSGSTREQFF

abundance: .
j_gene: TRBJ1-4
v_gene: TRBV15
d_gene: .
CDR3nt: TGTGCCACCAGCAGAAGCATCCCGGATGAAAAACTGTTTTTT
CDR3aa: CATSRSIPDEKLFF

abundance: .
j_gene: TRBJ2-1
v_gene: TRBV27
d_gene: .
CDR3nt: TGTGCCAGCAGGACAGGAGACAATGAGCAGTTCTTC
CDR3aa: CASRTGDNEQFF

abundance: .
j_gene: TRBJ2-7
v_gene: TRBV10-2
d_gene: TRBD2
CDR3nt: TGCGCCAGTCCCGGACTAGCGGGAGGGCCACCCTACGAGCAGTACTTC
CDR3aa: CASPGLAGGPPYEQYF

abundance: .
j_gene: TRBJ1-4
v_gene: TRBV7-9
d_gene: .
CDR3nt: TGTGCCAGCAGCTTAGCGCCGGAACTGTTTTTT
CDR3aa: CASSLAPELFF

abundance: .
j_gene: TRBJ2-3
v_gene: TRBV20-1
d_gene: TRBD2
CDR3nt: TGCAGTGCTAGCCTAGCGGGAGCTCAGTATTTT
CDR3aa: CSASLAGAQYF

abundance: .
j_gene: TRBJ2-2
v_gene: TRBV12-1
d_gene: .
CDR3nt: TGTGCCAGCAGGCCACTTGGAGGACGGGAGCTGTTTTTT
CDR3aa: CASRPLGGRELFF

abundance: .
j_gene: TRBJ2-3
v_gene: TRBV7-3
d_gene: .
CDR3nt: TGTGCCAGCAGCCCGGACGGGCGGGCCACAGATACGCAGTATTTT
CDR3aa: CASSPDGRATDTQYF

abundance: once
j_gene: TRBJ1-5
v_gene: TRBV9
d_gene: .
CDR3nt: TGTGCCAGCAGTTGGGCAGGGTCGGTCGATCAGCCCCAGCATTTT
CDR3aa: CASSWAGSVDQPQHF

abundance: .
j_gene: TRBJ1-5
v_gene: TRBV29-1
d_gene: .
CDR3nt: TGCAGCGTTGAACTCGGGGGCAATCAGCCCCAGCATTTT
CDR3aa: CSVELGGNQPQHF

abundance: .
j_gene: TRBJ2-1
v_gene: TRBV29-1
d_gene: TRBD2
CDR3nt: TGCAGCGTTGAAGGTAGCGGGAGAGAGAATGAGCAGTTCTTC
CDR3aa: CSVEGSGRENEQFF

abundance: .
j_gene: TRBJ2-1
v_gene: TRBV6-6
d_gene: TRBD2
CDR3nt: TGTGCCAGCAACCGACCGACTAGCGGCAGCAATGAGCAGTTCTTC
CDR3aa: CASNRPTSGSNEQFF

abundance: once
j_gene: TRBJ2-7
v_gene: TRBV9
d_gene: .
CDR3nt: TGTGCCAGCAGCCCCGAGGGTAGGGTCGAGCAGTACTTC
CDR3aa: CASSPEGRVEQYF

abundance: .
j_gene: TRBJ1-2
v_gene: TRBV9
d_gene: .
CDR3nt: TGTGCCAGCAGCGCGAGCTATGGCTACACCTTC
CDR3aa: CASSASYGYTF

abundance: .
j_gene: TRBJ2-1
v_gene: TRBV9
d_gene: TRBD2
CDR3nt: TGTGCCAGCAGCGTAGTGGGACTAGCGGGAGAGGTCTACAATGAGCAGTTCTTC
CDR3aa: CASSVVGLAGEVYNEQFF

abundance: once
j_gene: TRBJ2-5
v_gene: TRBV23-1
d_gene: .
CDR3nt: TGCGCCAGTAGTCGACATCCCGATAAAGAGACCCAGTACTTC
CDR3aa: CASSRHPDKETQYF

abundance: once
j_gene: TRBJ2-5
v_gene: TRBV10-3
d_gene: .
CDR3nt: TGTGCCATCAGTGATGCAGGGGTTGAGGAGACCCAGTACTTC
CDR3aa: CAISDAGVEETQYF

abundance: .
j_gene: TRBJ1-2
v_gene: TRBV10-3
d_gene: .
CDR3nt: TGTGCCTCCTCCGCGGGGGGTGTTCATGGCTACACCTTC
CDR3aa: CASSAGGVHGYTF

abundance: .
j_gene: TRBJ1-1
v_gene: TRBV10-3
d_gene: .
CDR3nt: TGTGCCACTCAGACAGTAATGAACACTGAAGCTTTCTTT
CDR3aa: CATQTVMNTEAFF

abundance: .
j_gene: TRBJ2-1
v_gene: TRBV5-6
d_gene: TRBD1
CDR3nt: TGTGCCAGCAGACGACAGGGGAGCGAATACAATGAGCAGTTCTTC
CDR3aa: CASRRQGSEYNEQFF

abundance: .
j_gene: TRBJ1-1
v_gene: TRBV7-9
d_gene: .
CDR3nt: TGTGCCAGCAGCCTCGTAAACACTGAAGCTTTCTTT
CDR3aa: CASSLVNTEAFF

abundance: .
j_gene: TRBJ2-7
v_gene: TRBV7-9
d_gene: .
CDR3nt: TGTGCCAGCAGCCCTGATCCAGGGACGGGAGACGGGGGCTACGAGCAGTACTTC
CDR3aa: CASSPDPGTGDGGYEQYF

abundance: .
j_gene: TRBJ2-7
v_gene: TRBV18
d_gene: TRBD2
CDR3nt: TGTGCCAGCTCACCACGGAGTGCTAGCGGGAGTTCCTCCTACGAGCAGTACTTC
CDR3aa: CASSPRSASGSSSYEQYF

abundance: .
j_gene: TRBJ2-5
v_gene: TRBV7-3
d_gene: TRBD1
CDR3nt: TGTGCCAGCAAGAGGGACAGGGTGGCAGAGACCCAGTACTTC
CDR3aa: CASKRDRVAETQYF

abundance: .
j_gene: TRBJ2-7
v_gene: TRBV28
d_gene: .
CDR3nt: TGTGCCAGCAGTTTATTTGGGGACAAGACCTACGAGCAGTACTTC
CDR3aa: CASSLFGDKTYEQYF

abundance: .
j_gene: TRBJ2-1
v_gene: TRBV7-9
d_gene: .
CDR3nt: TGTGCCAGCAGCTTAGTTAGGGGTATTAACAATGAGCAGTTCTTC
CDR3aa: CASSLVRGINNEQFF

abundance: .
j_gene: TRBJ1-2
v_gene: TRBV19
d_gene: .
CDR3nt: TGTGCCATAGGGGACACCTATGGCTACACCTTC
CDR3aa: CAIGDTYGYTF

abundance: .
j_gene: TRBJ2-1
v_gene: TRBV11-3
d_gene: TRBD2
CDR3nt: TGTGCCAGCAGCTTGGGGACTAGCGGCGACAATGAGCAGTTCTTC
CDR3aa: CASSLGTSGDNEQFF

abundance: .
j_gene: TRBJ1-1
v_gene: TRBV30
d_gene: TRBD1
CDR3nt: TGTGCCTGGAAAAGAGGGACAGAGTCGAACACTGAAGCTTTCTTT
CDR3aa: CAWKRGTESNTEAFF

abundance: .
j_gene: TRBJ2-7
v_gene: TRBV28
d_gene: TRBD1
CDR3nt: TGTGCCAGCAGTCGGACAGGAGATTACGAGCAGTACTTC
CDR3aa: CASSRTGDYEQYF

abundance: once
j_gene: TRBJ2-3
v_gene: TRBV9
d_gene: TRBD2
CDR3nt: TGTGCCAGCAGCGCAACGGGGGGGCGAGGAGATACGCAGTATTTT
CDR3aa: CASSATGGRGDTQYF

abundance: .
j_gene: TRBJ2-1
v_gene: TRBV29-1
d_gene: .
CDR3nt: TGCAGCGTTGACGTCACCCCGTACGGCAATGAGCAGTTCTTC
CDR3aa: CSVDVTPYGNEQFF

abundance: .
j_gene: TRBJ2-7
v_gene: TRBV7-2
d_gene: TRBD1
CDR3nt: TGTGCCAGCAGCTTATCCGGGACAGGGGGATCGCGCGAGCAGTACTTC
CDR3aa: CASSLSGTGGSREQYF

abundance: .
j_gene: TRBJ2-7
v_gene: TRBV4-3
d_gene: .
CDR3nt: TGCGCCAGCAGCCAAGGGAGATTCTCCTACGAGCAGTACTTC
CDR3aa: CASSQGRFSYEQYF

abundance: .
j_gene: TRBJ1-5
v_gene: TRBV4-2
d_gene: .
CDR3nt: TGTGCCAGCAGCCAAGAAACCGAAAGCCAGCCCCAGCATTTT
CDR3aa: CASSQETESQPQHF

abundance: .
j_gene: TRBJ2-7
v_gene: TRBV2
d_gene: .
CDR3nt: TGTGCCAACAGGAATTTCCGGGGCGAGCAGTACTTC
CDR3aa: CANRNFRGEQYF

abundance: .
j_gene: TRBJ2-1
v_gene: TRBV30
d_gene: .
CDR3nt: TGTGCCTGGAGTGTACGGGATTTTACGATCTTC
CDR3aa: CAWSVRDFTIF

abundance: .
j_gene: TRBJ2-1
v_gene: TRBV6-5
d_gene: TRBD2
CDR3nt: TGTGCCAGCAGTGTTACTAGCGGCACCTACAATGAGCAGTTCTTC
CDR3aa: CASSVTSGTYNEQFF

abundance: .
j_gene: TRBJ1-2
v_gene: TRBV9
d_gene: .
CDR3nt: TGTGCCAGCAGCGTCTATGAGTCTTATGGCTACACCTTC
CDR3aa: CASSVYESYGYTF

abundance: .
j_gene: TRBJ2-6
v_gene: TRBV27
d_gene: TRBD1
CDR3nt: TGTGCCAGCAGTTTATACGGTATGGACAGGGTCTCTGGGGCCAACGTCCTGACTTTC
CDR3aa: CASSLYGMDRVSGANVLTF

abundance: .
j_gene: TRBJ1-1
v_gene: TRBV5-1
d_gene: .
CDR3nt: TGCGCCAGCAGCTCGAAGGGGGACACTGAAGCTTTCTTT
CDR3aa: CASSSKGDTEAFF